This T cell receptor (beta chain) originates from a study of shared clonotypes between healthy human individuals (dated by TCRdb to the early 2020s). With regard to the full study: A couple of women and a few men aged 18 to 49 years were included in the cohort. For each donor, CD4 naive and CD4 memory were each run on three plates, CD8 naive on two plates, and CD8 memory on one plate. The study deeply sequenced blood TCR repertoires of about 5 healthy adults to estimate repertoire size and the extent of clonotype sharing between individuals. Different laboratories and diverse techniques were used to prepare libraries and sequence TCR repertoires, to increase sequencing depth and limit assay-specific biases. Leukapheresis yielded between about 0.9 and 9.5 billion PBMCs per donor. Broader findings and caveats from the paper: Rarefaction of sorted-subset datasets indicated incomplete sequencing despite the large sequencing depth. The genetic and exposure-history diversity represented was limited by the small number of donors. Estimated clonotype richness was generally larger for naive than for memory subsets. Sampling was limited to blood, and TCR repertoires in tissue likely differ from TCR repertoires in blood. Compared with non-shared clonotypes, clonotypes shared by all four sorted-subset donors had higher generation probabilities. Roughly 5% of naive CD4, 3.5% of naive CD8, 2.3% of memory CD4, and 0.4% of memory CD8 clonotypes were shared across a few donors. Pairwise subsampling led to the expectation that sequencing depth would affect the degree of clonotype sharing among donors.

This clone was observed a handful of times. The antigen it recognizes is unknown. It has no much larger one-base neighbor in the sample; base qualities were not kept. Healthy HIV-negative adults with no recently reported acute infections or vaccinations were included as donors. Only Caucasian adults living in Nashville, Tennessee, USA were represented among the donors. CD4+ T cells were enriched by magnetic negative selection; naive cells were then positively selected on CD45RA, and the negative fraction formed the memory subset. Blood was obtained by leukapheresis, after which PBMCs were separated by Ficoll-Histopaque density gradient centrifugation and cryopreserved in liquid nitrogen vapor phase. Purity and quantity of every magnetically sorted T cell population were checked by analytical flow cytometry. From each sorted fraction, genomic DNA was isolated and quantified by UV absorbance on a Nanodrop 2000c.

Using the deep immunoSEQ assay, multiplex PCR amplified TCR CDR3 regions from genomic DNA. For each cell subset, the extracted genomic DNA was distributed evenly across all wells of several immunoSEQ 96-well plates, and each plate served as one replicate. Each replicate PCR for sorted subsets received roughly 0.2 ug genomic DNA, equal to some 32,000 T cell genomes. The purified libraries were quantified using a Qubit 3.0 fluorometer, sized with a Bioanalyzer 2100, and then quantified again using the KAPA Library Quantification kit. A separate single-read 150-cycle Illumina NextSeq 550 flow cell was used to sequence each immunoSEQ 96-well plate. For the original study's pipeline: Because the immunoSEQ output held only junctional sequences and lacked quality scores, the filtering could not match the filtering applied to full-length reads. To assign V/J genes and CDR3, sequences were annotated against IMGT germline references using PyIR, a Python wrapper for IgBLAST v1.9. Reads were filtered out if the reads had weak V/J assignments (E-value above 1e-6), no CDR3, stop codons, out-of-frame junctions, or ambiguous translated residues. V3J clonotypes were defined by identical inferred V gene, J gene, and CDR3 amino acid sequence. Percentage overlap between repertoires was calculated by dividing the number of shared unique clonotypes by the size of the smaller repertoire. Richness of each repertoire was evaluated using RTK rarefaction, the Chao1 estimator, and Recon v2.1 estimates of unobserved clonotypes. For all TCRbeta clonotypes obtained by the gDNA method from four donors, generation probabilities were computed with OLGA. TCRdb re-hosts the immuneACCESS table, in-frame sequences only. Its copies lack some clones; in the studies checked, an unresolved V gene accounts for under half of them, and the cause for the rest is not known. That table supplies the V and J calls and clone size; D and trimming were determined from the DNA. This sample lists fewer than 1.4 million clones; about four fifths were detected once. The ten most abundant clones make up 0.55% to 0.7% of the sample.

The germline V and J ends show losses of 3 bases and 4 bases respectively, and no gene match explains 11 bases of the junction. There are 15 amino acids in the CDR3, from cysteine to phenylalanine inclusive. Just CDR3 DNA is preserved here, 45 bases in frame from base 1. Based on the germline V gene (reference sequence), the CDR1 and CDR2 sequences are GTSNPN and SVGIG. The receptor comes from a man in his late teens or twenties in good health. Some clones in this sample may be carry-over from other donors' samples. The chain employs TRBV30 and TRBJ1-2; TRBD1 fits 7 bases in the junction. The sequenced material came from memory CD4+ T cells from PBMCs. The cell subset or site label corresponds to: CD45RA-negative fraction. The base sequence is TGTGCCTGGAGGGACAGGTGGGGCGGGAGCTATGGCTACACCTTC. It translates as CAWRDRWGGSYGYTF.